The 30 T cell receptor beta chains below were found in one sample sequenced in a study of cytomegalovirus exposure and HLA in healthy donors. Both 60 Vbeta primers and 13 Jbeta primers went into the PCR. Method: immunoSEQ multiplex PCR; TCRdb's copy keeps in-frame clones and lacks some. The sample has about 140,000 clones, roughly three quarters seen once. The specimen was PBMCs. These receptors originate from a woman in her thirties or forties in good health and CMV-seronegative.

The J gene is TRBJ2-7, the V gene TRBV7-9; the match to TRBD2 covers 8 bases. The CDR3 runs to 16 residues. The ends lost 6 bases at V and 4 bases at J; junction bases unmatched: 14. Germline lookup yields CDR1 SEHNR and CDR2 FQNEAQ (reference sequence). DNA of the CDR3: TGTGCCAGCAGGCGCGGGGCGGGAGGCCCCGGGTACGAGCAGTACTTC. Translation: CASRRGAGGPGYEQYF.

This clone appeared a single time. The V and J genes are TRBV15 and TRBJ1-1; D gene uncertain. This CDR3 contains 17 residues. Trimming stripped 0 bases from V and 4 bases from J, with 18 bases between. Per the germline V gene, CDR1 is LNHNV and CDR2 is YYDKDF (reference sequence). CDR3 nucleotides: TGTGCCACCAGCAGAGATGGGAGGGTAGGGAGGTCCACTGAAGCTTTCTTT. Translation gives CATSRDGRVGRSTEAFF.

Concerning this clone itself: The sample carries other DNA sequences with the same CDR3. The chain combines TRBV6-5 with TRBJ1-2, with D perhaps matching TRBD1 (5 bases). V was clipped by 0 bases and J by 2 bases, with 7 bases between them. Germline loops: CDR1 MNHEY, CDR2 SVGAGI. This CDR3 region has 14 residues. This CDR3 reads CASSYSDTNYGYTF. CDR3 DNA: TGTGCCAGCAGTTACTCGGACACCAACTATGGCTACACCTTC.

V gene TRBV4-2 combines with J gene TRBJ1-2, with D perhaps TRBD1 (5 bases). Germline values: CDR1 LGHNA, CDR2 YNFKEQ. Trimming pared 0 bases from V and 5 bases from J, leaving 13 bases between. This CDR3 spans 15 amino acids. The CDR3 DNA sequence: TGTGCCAGCAGCCAAGATGACAGCCGTGGGTATGGCTACACCTTC. Its translation: CASSQDDSRGYGYTF.

The chain is built from TRBV15 and TRBJ2-1, with TRBD2 matching 9 bases. Germline trimming cut 0 bases from V and 8 bases from J; bases unmatched to any gene: 8. Germline loops: CDR1 LNHNV, CDR2 YYDKDF (reference sequence). CDR3 size: 16 residues. Here the CDR3 DNA reads TGTGCCACCAGCAGAGATCTGGCGGGAGGGCCCCATGAGCAGTTCTTC. It encodes CATSRDLAGGPHEQFF.

In its sample, this clone was seen a few times. Written as DNA, the CDR3 is TGCAGCGTTGCAGGGGGGAACACTGAAGCTTTCTTT. Translated, it gives CSVAGGNTEAFF. The chain couples TRBV29-1 to TRBJ1-1, with 7 bases that match TRBD1. CDR1 SQVTM and CDR2 ANQGSEA come from the germline V gene. CDR3 length equals 12 residues. Unmatched junction bases numbered 0, after V lost 4 bases and J lost 1 base.

The count of this clone is one. The V call is TRBV19, the J call TRBJ1-1; 7 nucleotides align to TRBD1. This CDR3 is built from 14 residues. The germline CDR1 and CDR2 sequences are LNHDA and SQIVND (reference sequence). V lost 3 bases to trimming and J lost 4 bases; unmatched junction nucleotides: 5. The CDR3 coding sequence is TGTGCCAGTAGTATTAAGGGACAGACCACTGAAGCTTTCTTT. It codes for CASSIKGQTTEAFF.

The rearrangement uses TRBV7-9 and TRBJ1-1, with D possibly matching TRBD1 (6 bases). The germline V gene encodes CDR1 SEHNR and CDR2 FQNEAQ (reference sequence). The V end was cut by 5 bases, the J end by 6 bases, with 13 bases between. The length of the CDR3 is 13 residues. The CDR3 bases are TGTGCCAGCAGCCCCCCGGCAGGGGCTGAAGCTTTCTTT. Protein product: CASSPPAGAEAFF.

The V and J genes are TRBV2 and TRBJ2-7; no definite D call. V lost 3 bases and J lost 0, with 12 bases in between. The CDR3 is 15 amino acids. Germline CDR1 is SNHLY and CDR2 is FYNNEI. The CDR3 loop is CASSDMGQVSYEQYF. CDR3 coding DNA: TGTGCCAGCAGTGACATGGGCCAGGTCTCCTACGAGCAGTACTTC.

The chain uses TRBV5-5 and TRBJ1-2; TRBD1 is a possible D gene (5 bases). This CDR3 spans 15 amino acids. The germline gives CDR1 SGHKS, CDR2 YYEKEE (reference sequence). V was clipped by 4 bases and J by 2 bases, with 15 bases between them. CDR3 protein: CASSPTAGANYGYTF. The CDR3, as DNA: TGTGCCAGCAGCCCGACAGCGGGTGCCAACTATGGCTACACCTTC.

The rearrangement links TRBV6-4 to TRBJ1-3; D uncertain. Germline V lookup: CDR1 MRHNA, CDR2 SNTAGT. Between the trimmed V and J ends, which lost 4 bases and 8 bases, there was a span of 15 bases. The CDR3 consists of 14 residues. DNA of the CDR3: TGTGCCAGCAGTGTGACGGAGGTTGGGGACACCATATATTTT. This translates into CASSVTEVGDTIYF.

In its sample, this clone was seen once. This chain joins TRBV5-1 and TRBJ1-6, with TRBD1 matching 7 bases. This CDR3 region has 20 residues. V dropped 0 bases and J dropped 2; count of bases not matched to a gene: 14. Germline values: CDR1 SGHRS, CDR2 YFSETQ. CDR3 bases: TGCGCCAGCAGCTTGGTGGATTTAGGGGGCGCACAGACCTATAATTCACCCCTCCACTTT. Amino acid sequence: CASSLVDLGGAQTYNSPLHF.

The chain joins TRBV2 to TRBJ2-5; D might be TRBD2 (5 bases). V dropped 1 base and J dropped 11 bases, with 11 bases sitting between them. CDR1 and CDR2 (germline): SNHLY, FYNNEI. The CDR3 length is 12 residues. CDR3 nucleotides: TGTGCCAGCAGTGAAGAGAGGGCCCAGCAGTACTTC. It is translated as CASSEERAQQYF. Filled out from reference TRBV2 and TRBJ2-5, the complete variable domain reads EPEVTQTPSHQVTQMGQEVILRCVPISNHLYFYWYRQILGQKVEFLVSFYNNEISEKSEIFDDQFSVERPDGSNFTLKIRSTKLEDSAMYFCASSEERAQQYFGPGTRLLVL.

A note on this clone: Germline and junction disagree at one end, which may indicate a read error. DNA of the CDR3: TGTTCCAGCAGCCAAGACAGGAGGAACACCGGGGAGCTGTTTTTT. Translation: CSSSQDRRNTGELFF. The chain recombines TRBV7-9 with TRBJ2-2; a possible D gene is TRBD1 (6 bases). CDR1 is SEHNR, CDR2 FQNEAQ, per germline (reference sequence). This CDR3 region has 15 residues.

This clone has only one observation. The V call is TRBV5-1, the J call TRBJ1-2, with 7 bases identical to TRBD1. This CDR3 spans 16 amino acids. Germline V gene data show CDR1 as SGHRS and CDR2 as YFSETQ. Unmatched junction bases numbered 10, after V lost 4 bases and J lost 1 base. The CDR3 region is CASSNEGRGFNYGYTF. Here the CDR3 DNA reads TGCGCCAGCAGCAACGAGGGCAGGGGGTTTAACTATGGCTACACCTTC.

In this sample, this clone turned up a few times. The gene calls are TRBV19 and TRBJ1-1; no firm D call. Looked up from germline, CDR1 is LNHDA and CDR2 is SQIVND (reference sequence). There are 13 residues in the CDR3. V was cut by 3 bases and J by 2 bases, with 7 bases left in between. The CDR3 nucleotides read TGTGCCAGTAGTATCTTACTAAACACTGAAGCTTTCTTT. It encodes CASSILLNTEAFF.

This clone was recorded once. The V call is TRBV5-1, the J call TRBJ2-5; 7 positions agree with TRBD1. Germline V CDR1 and CDR2: SGHRS, YFSETQ. This CDR3 is 15 amino acids long. V was clipped by 0 bases and J by 4 bases; unmatched bases: 6. The CDR3 nucleotides are TGCGCCAGCAGCTTGGGTGACAGGGTAGGAGAGACCCAGTACTTC. This sequence encodes CASSLGDRVGETQYF.

The chain has TRBV10-3 and TRBJ1-5; 7 bases line up with TRBD1. CDR1 and CDR2 from the germline V gene are ENHRY and SYGVKD. With V trimmed by 6 bases and J by 3 bases, 8 bases remained unmatched. The CDR3 has 15 amino acids. The CDR3 DNA reads TGTGCCATCAGGGCGTCTACAGGGGACAATCAGCCCCAGCATTTT. This encodes CAIRASTGDNQPQHF.

This clone has more than one count but fewer than ten. The chain uses TRBV19 and TRBJ1-1; no clear D gene. With 5 bases removed from V and 0 bases from J, the gap between germline ends came to 10 bases. The germline gives CDR1 LNHDA, CDR2 SQIVND (reference sequence). CDR3 length equals 14 residues. The CDR3 coding sequence is TGTGCCAGTAGTTTTTGGCAGTTGAACACTGAAGCTTTCTTT. Translating it yields CASSFWQLNTEAFF.

V and J are TRBV5-4 and TRBJ2-5, with 9 bases fitting TRBD1. CDR1 and CDR2 (germline): SGHNT, YYREEE (reference sequence). The length of the CDR3 is 15 residues. V was clipped by 4 bases and J by 2 bases; unmatched bases: 6. CDR3 sequence: CASSGRDRGQETQYF. Written as DNA, the CDR3 is TGTGCCAGCAGCGGTCGAGACAGGGGGCAAGAGACCCAGTACTTC.

This clone was seen a single time. CDR3 sequence (DNA): TGTGCCAGCAGCTTAGGAGGCGGGGCGCGAGGGGAGCTGTTTTTT. Translated, it gives CASSLGGGARGELFF. The chain joins TRBV11-2 to TRBJ2-2; tentatively, D is TRBD2 (6 bases). This CDR3 region has 15 residues. The germline V gene has CDR1 SGHAT and CDR2 FQNNGV. Trimming took 1 base from V and 8 from J, leaving 14 bases between them.

The chain has TRBV2 and TRBJ2-7; TRBD2 aligns across 8 bases. This CDR3 has 12 amino acids. The ends lost 6 bases at V and 4 bases at J; junction bases unmatched: 2. CDR1 SNHLY and CDR2 FYNNEI come from the germline V gene. CDR3 loop: CASSGTSYEQYF. CDR3 in DNA: TGTGCCAGCAGCGGGACTAGTTACGAGCAGTACTTC.

The chain links TRBV19 to TRBJ1-2, with TRBD1 matching over 8 bases. Losses at the gene ends were 5 bases for V and 3 bases for J; bases not matched to a gene: 11. Germline V gives CDR1 LNHDA, CDR2 SQIVND (reference sequence). CDR3 length: 16 residues. The CDR3 DNA is TGTGCCAGTAGTCCCCCCCCAGGGGGCGCGTACTATGGCTACACCTTC. Encoded protein: CASSPPPGGAYYGYTF.

V is TRBV7-2 and J is TRBJ2-3; D remains ambiguous. Deletions cut 5 bases from V and 2 bases from J, with 5 bases between. Germline-derived CDR1 and CDR2 are SGHTA and FQGNSA. This CDR3 is built from 12 residues. The CDR3: CASSPHTDTQYF. The CDR3 nucleotides read TGTGCCAGCAGCCCCCACACAGATACGCAGTATTTT.

This chain uses TRBV28 with TRBJ1-2, with 7 bases aligning to TRBD1. V gave up 5 bases and J gave up 4 bases; unmatched junction bases: 10. CDR1 and CDR2 (germline): MDHEN, SYDVKM. This CDR3 comprises 15 residues. CDR3 residues: CASSLQGIRPYGYTF. The CDR3 DNA follows: TGTGCCAGCAGTCTACAGGGGATCCGCCCCTATGGCTACACCTTC.

The chain links TRBV28 to TRBJ2-5; 8 nucleotides align to TRBD1. The CDR3 is made up of 16 amino acids. In germline, CDR1 is MDHEN, CDR2 SYDVKM. The J segment lost 2 bases and the V segment lost 0 bases, leaving 5 bases of the junction unmatched. The CDR3 sequence is CASSLWTGAVQETQYF. The CDR3 DNA is TGTGCCAGCAGTTTATGGACAGGGGCAGTTCAAGAGACCCAGTACTTC.

On this clone: The same CDR3 is also encoded by other DNA sequences in this sample. CDR3 coding DNA: TGTGCCAGCAGTGAATGGGGGACTAGCGGATACGAGCAGTACTTC. Amino acid sequence: CASSEWGTSGYEQYF. The chain employs TRBV6-1 and TRBJ2-7, with 11 bases matching TRBD2. Looked up from germline, CDR1 is MNHNS and CDR2 is SASEGT. This CDR3 region has 15 residues. J was trimmed by 4 bases and V by 2 bases; bases with no gene match: 4.

Only a few counts were recorded for this clone. The CDR3 sequence: CASSYSPSPRESYTF. CDR3 in DNA: TGTGCCAGCAGTTACTCTCCGTCTCCGAGAGAGAGCTACACCTTC. The chain has TRBV6-5 and TRBJ1-2; no clear D. The V end lost 0 bases, the J end lost 9 bases, and 17 bases lay between the germline ends. The length of the CDR3 is 15 residues. Germline assignment: CDR1 MNHEY and CDR2 SVGAGI.

The rearrangement uses TRBV5-1 and TRBJ1-2; 7 bases are a match to TRBD1. The J segment lost 8 bases and the V segment lost 4 bases, leaving 8 bases of the junction unmatched. The CDR3 totals 13 residues. Per germline, CDR1 SGHRS and CDR2 YFSETQ. CDR3 DNA sequence: TGCGCCAGCAGCCCTGACAGGGTCAAGGGCTACACCTTC. Translating it yields CASSPDRVKGYTF. The full variable domain, with the rest looked up from reference TRBV5-1 and TRBJ1-2, is KAGVTQTPRYLIKTRGQQVTLSCSPISGHRSVSWYQQTPGQGLQFLFEYFSETQRNKGNFPGRFSGRQFSNSRSEMNVSTLELGDSALYLCASSPDRVKGYTFGSGTRLTVV.

In DNA form, the CDR3 reads TGTGCCAGAAGCTTTGTGAGGCAGTTAATAGGCTACACCTTC. Encoded protein: CARSFVRQLIGYTF. The chain combines TRBV5-3 with TRBJ1-2; D remains unclear. TRBV5-3 carries the ORF label, with uncertain function. The CDR3 has 14 amino acids. The V end lost 2 bases, the J end lost 8 bases, and 16 bases lay between the germline ends.